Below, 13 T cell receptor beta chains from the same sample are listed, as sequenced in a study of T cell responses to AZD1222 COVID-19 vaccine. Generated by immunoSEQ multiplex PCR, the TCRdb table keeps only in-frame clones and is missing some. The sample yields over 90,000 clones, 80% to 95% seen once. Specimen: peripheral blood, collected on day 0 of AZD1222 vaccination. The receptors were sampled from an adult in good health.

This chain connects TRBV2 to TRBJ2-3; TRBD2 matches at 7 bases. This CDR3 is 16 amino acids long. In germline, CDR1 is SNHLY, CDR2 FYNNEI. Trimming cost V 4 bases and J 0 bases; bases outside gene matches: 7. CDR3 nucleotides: TGTGCCAGCAGTGTTTGGCGGGGGAGTAGCACAGATACGCAGTATTTT. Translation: CASSVWRGSSTDTQYF.

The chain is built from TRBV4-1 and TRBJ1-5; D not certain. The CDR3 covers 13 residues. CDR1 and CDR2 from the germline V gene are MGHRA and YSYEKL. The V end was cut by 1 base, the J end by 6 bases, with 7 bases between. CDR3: CASSQVEGQPQHF. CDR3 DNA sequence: TGCGCCAGCAGCCAAGTTGAGGGTCAGCCCCAGCATTTT.

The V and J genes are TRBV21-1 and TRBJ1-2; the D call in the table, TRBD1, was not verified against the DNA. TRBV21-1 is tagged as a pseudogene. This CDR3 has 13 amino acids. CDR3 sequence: CASIRQGARGYTF. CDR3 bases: TGTGCCAGCATCCGACAGGGGGCAAGGGGCTACACCTTC.

CDR3 in amino acids: CASSPQGNTEAFF. The CDR3 DNA reads TGTGCCAGCAGCCCACAGGGGAACACTGAAGCTTTCTTT. The chain links TRBV7-9 to TRBJ1-1; weak D call: TRBD1 (6 bases). Trimming cost V 5 bases and J 1 base, with 8 bases left between them. From germline, CDR1 is SEHNR and CDR2 FQNEAQ (reference sequence). The length of the CDR3 is 13 residues.

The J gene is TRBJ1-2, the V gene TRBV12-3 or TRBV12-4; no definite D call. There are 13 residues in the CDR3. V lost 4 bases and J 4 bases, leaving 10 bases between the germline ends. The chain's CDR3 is CASSSNSLYGYTF. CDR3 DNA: TGTGCCAGCAGTTCGAACAGCCTCTATGGCTACACCTTC.

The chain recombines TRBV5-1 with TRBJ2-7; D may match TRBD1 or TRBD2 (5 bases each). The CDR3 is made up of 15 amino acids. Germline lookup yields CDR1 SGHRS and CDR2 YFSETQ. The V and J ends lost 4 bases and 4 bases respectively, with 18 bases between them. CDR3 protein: CASSPGTDPRYEQYF. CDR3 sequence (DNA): TGCGCCAGCAGCCCAGGGACGGACCCAAGATACGAGCAGTACTTC. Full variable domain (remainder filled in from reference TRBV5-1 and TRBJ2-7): KAGVTQTPRYLIKTRGQQVTLSCSPISGHRSVSWYQQTPGQGLQFLFEYFSETQRNKGNFPGRFSGRQFSNSRSEMNVSTLELGDSALYLCASSPGTDPRYEQYFGPGTRLTVT.

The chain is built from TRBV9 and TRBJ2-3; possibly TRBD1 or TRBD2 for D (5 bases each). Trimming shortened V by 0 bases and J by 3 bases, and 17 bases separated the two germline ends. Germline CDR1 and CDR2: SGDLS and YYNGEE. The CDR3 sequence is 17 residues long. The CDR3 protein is CASSVGANRRMTDTQYF. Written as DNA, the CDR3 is TGTGCCAGCAGCGTAGGAGCAAACAGGAGGATGACAGATACGCAGTATTTT.

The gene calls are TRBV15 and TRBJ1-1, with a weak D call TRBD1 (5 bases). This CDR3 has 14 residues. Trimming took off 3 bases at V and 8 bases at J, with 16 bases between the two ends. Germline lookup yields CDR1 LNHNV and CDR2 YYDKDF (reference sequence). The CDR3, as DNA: TGTGCCACCAGCAGGGACCTCAGGGTGACAGAAGCTTTCTTT. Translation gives CATSRDLRVTEAFF.

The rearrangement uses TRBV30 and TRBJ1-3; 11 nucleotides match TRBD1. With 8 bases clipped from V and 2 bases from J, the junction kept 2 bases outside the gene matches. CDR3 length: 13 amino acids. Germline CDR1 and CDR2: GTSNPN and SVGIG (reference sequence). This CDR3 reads CAADRGPGNTIYF. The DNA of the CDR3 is TGTGCCGCGGACAGGGGGCCTGGAAACACCATATATTTT.

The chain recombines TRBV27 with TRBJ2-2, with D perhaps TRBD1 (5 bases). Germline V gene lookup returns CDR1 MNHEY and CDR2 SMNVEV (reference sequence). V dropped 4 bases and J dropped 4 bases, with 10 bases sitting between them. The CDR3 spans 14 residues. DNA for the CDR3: TGTGCCAGCAGTTATAACAGGATCACCGGGGAGCTGTTTTTT. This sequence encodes CASSYNRITGELFF.

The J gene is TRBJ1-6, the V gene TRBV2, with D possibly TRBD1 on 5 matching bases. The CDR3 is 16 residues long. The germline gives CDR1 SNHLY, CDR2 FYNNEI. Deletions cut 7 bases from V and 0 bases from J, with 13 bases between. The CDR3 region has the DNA TGTGCCAGCATTTCCAGGGCGAACTCCTATAATTCACCCCTCCACTTT. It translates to CASISRANSYNSPLHF.

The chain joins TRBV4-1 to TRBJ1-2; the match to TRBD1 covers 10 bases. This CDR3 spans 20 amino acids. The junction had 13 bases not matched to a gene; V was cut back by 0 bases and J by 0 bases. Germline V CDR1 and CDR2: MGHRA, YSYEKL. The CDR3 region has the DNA TGCGCCAGCAGCCAAGATCGTAAGTCTGACAGGGGGCCGGCTAACTATGGCTACACCTTC. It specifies CASSQDRKSDRGPANYGYTF.

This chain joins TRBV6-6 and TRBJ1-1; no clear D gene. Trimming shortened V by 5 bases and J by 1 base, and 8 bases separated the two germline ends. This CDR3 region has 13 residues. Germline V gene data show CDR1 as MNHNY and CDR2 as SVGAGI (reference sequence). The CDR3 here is CASSTPGNTEAFF. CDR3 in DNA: TGTGCCAGCAGTACTCCAGGGAACACTGAAGCTTTCTTT.